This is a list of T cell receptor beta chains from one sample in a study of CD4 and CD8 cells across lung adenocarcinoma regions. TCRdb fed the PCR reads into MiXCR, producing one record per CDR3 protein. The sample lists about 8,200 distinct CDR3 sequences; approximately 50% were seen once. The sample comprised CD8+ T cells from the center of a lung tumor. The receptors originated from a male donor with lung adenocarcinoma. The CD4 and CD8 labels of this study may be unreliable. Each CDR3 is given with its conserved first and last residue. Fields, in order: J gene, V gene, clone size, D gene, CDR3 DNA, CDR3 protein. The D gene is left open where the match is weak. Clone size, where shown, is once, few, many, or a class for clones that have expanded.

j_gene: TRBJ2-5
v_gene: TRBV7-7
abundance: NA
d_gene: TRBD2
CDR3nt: TGTGCTAGCAGCTCTAGCGGGGGGACTGGGGAGACCCAGTACTTC
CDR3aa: CASSSSGGTGETQYF

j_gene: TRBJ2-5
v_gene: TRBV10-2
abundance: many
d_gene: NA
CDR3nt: TGCGCCAGCAGCACACAAAGGACCCAGTACTTC
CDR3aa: CASSTQRTQYF

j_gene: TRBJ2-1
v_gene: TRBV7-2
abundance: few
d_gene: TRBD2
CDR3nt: TGTGCCAGCAGCTTAGGTCGAGAGGCGGGAGGTTCCTACAATGAGCAGTTCTTC
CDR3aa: CASSLGREAGGSYNEQFF

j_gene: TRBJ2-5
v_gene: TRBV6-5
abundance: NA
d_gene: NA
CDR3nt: TGTGCCAGCAGTTACGGGCAGGGGGGACTTGAGACCCAGTACTTC
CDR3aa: CASSYGQGGLETQYF

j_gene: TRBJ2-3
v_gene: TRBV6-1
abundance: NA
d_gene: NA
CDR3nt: TGTGCCAGCAGCCGGACAGGGAGGGGTACGCAGTATTTT
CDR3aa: CASSRTGRGTQYF

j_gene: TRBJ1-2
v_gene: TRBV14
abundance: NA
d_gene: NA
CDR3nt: TGTGCCAGCAGCCAAGGGCGCGGTTATGGCTACACCTTC
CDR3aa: CASSQGRGYGYTF

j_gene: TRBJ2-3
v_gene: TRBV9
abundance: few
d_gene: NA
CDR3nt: TGTGCCAGCAGAAACGAGGGGACAGATACGCAGTATTTT
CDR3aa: CASRNEGTDTQYF

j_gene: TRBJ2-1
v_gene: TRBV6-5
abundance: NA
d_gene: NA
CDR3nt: TGTGCCAGCAGTTACCGCCGGGATCGTGAGTTCTTC
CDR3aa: CASSYRRDREFF

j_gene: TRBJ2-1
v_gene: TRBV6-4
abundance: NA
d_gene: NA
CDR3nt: TGTGCCAGCAGTGACAAAAGGGGCGCAGACTACAATGAGCAGTTCTTC
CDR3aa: CASSDKRGADYNEQFF

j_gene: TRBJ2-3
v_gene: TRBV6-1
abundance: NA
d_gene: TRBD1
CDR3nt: TGTGCCAGCAGTGAAGCGGCAGGGGGCTTAGATACGCAGTATTTT
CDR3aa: CASSEAAGGLDTQYF

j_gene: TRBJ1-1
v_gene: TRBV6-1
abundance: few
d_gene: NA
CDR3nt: TGTGCCAGCAGGAGTTCGGGCAAGAACACTGAAGCTTTCTTT
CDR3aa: CASRSSGKNTEAFF

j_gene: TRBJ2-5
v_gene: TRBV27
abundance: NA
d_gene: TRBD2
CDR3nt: TGTGCCAGCAGTCCTCTTAGCGGGGGTGAGACCCAGTACTTC
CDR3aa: CASSPLSGGETQYF

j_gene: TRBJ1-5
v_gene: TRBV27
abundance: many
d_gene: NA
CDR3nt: TGTGCCAGCAGCCCAAATCAGCCCCAGCATTTT
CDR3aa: CASSPNQPQHF

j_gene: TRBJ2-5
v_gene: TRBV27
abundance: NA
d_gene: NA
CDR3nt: TGTGCCAGCAGTTACTCCGGGACCCTGCAAGAGACCCAGTACTTC
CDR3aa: CASSYSGTLQETQYF

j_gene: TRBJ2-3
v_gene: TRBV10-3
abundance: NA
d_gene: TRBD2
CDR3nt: TGTGCCATCAGTGAACCCGGGACTAGCGGTAATACGCAGTATTTT
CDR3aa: CAISEPGTSGNTQYF

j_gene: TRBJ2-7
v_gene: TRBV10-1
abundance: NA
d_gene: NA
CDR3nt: TGCGCCAGTTCGGGGCTAGCTTTCCACGAGCAGTACTTC
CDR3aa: CASSGLAFHEQYF

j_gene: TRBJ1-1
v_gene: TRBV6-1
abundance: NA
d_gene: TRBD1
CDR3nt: TGTGCCAGCAGCAAGACAGGGGAAGGAACTGAAGCTTTCTTT
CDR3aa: CASSKTGEGTEAFF

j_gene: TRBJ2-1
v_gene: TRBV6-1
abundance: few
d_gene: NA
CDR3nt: TGTGCCAGCAGTCCTCCCAAGTATGAGCAGTTCTTC
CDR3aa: CASSPPKYEQFF

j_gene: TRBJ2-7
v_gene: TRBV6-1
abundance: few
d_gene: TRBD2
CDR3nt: TGTGCCAGCAGAGAAACTCCTAGCGGGGGGGCCTACGAGCAGTACTTC
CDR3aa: CASRETPSGGAYEQYF

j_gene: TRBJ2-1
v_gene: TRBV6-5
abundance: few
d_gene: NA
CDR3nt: TGTGCCAGCAGTTCAAGGAGCCCGTCAGTTCACAATGAGCAGTTCTTC
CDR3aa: CASSSRSPSVHNEQFF

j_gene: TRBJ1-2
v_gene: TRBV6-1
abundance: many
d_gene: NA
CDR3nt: TGTGCCAGCAGTGAACCCGGAAGACTCCGGGGCTACACCTTC
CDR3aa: CASSEPGRLRGYTF

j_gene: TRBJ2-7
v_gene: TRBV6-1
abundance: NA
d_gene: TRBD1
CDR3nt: TGTGCCAGCAGTGCCTGGGACAGTACAAACGAGCAGTACTTC
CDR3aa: CASSAWDSTNEQYF

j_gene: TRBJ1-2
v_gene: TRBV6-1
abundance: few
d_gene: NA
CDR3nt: TGTGCCAGCACCGAACAGGGCCAGAGTAGTGGCTACACCTTC
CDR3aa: CASTEQGQSSGYTF

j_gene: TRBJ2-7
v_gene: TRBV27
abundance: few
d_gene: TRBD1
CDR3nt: TGTGCCAGCAGTTTAAGGGGGTTTGGGTCCGCAGGGGGCCGGATAACGCGCAGCTACGAGCAGTACTTC
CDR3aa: CASSLRGFGSAGGRITRSYEQYF

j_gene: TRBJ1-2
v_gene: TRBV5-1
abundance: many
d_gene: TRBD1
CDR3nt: TGCGCCAGCAGCTTGGCCGGGACAGGCTTGGGCTACACCTTC
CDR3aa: CASSLAGTGLGYTF

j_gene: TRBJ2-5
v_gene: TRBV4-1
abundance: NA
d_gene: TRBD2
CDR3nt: TGCGCCAGCAGCCAATCCCCGGCTAGCGGCCAAGAGACCCAGTACTTC
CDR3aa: CASSQSPASGQETQYF

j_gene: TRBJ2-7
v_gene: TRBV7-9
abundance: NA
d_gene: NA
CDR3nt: TGTGCCAGCAGCTTATCCGCTCGCGGGATCGGGTACGAGCAGTACTTC
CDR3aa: CASSLSARGIGYEQYF

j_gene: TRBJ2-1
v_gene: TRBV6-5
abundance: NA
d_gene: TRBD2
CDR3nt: TGTGCCAGCAGTTACTCTGGCGGGAGCTCCTACAATGAGCAGTTCTTC
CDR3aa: CASSYSGGSSYNEQFF

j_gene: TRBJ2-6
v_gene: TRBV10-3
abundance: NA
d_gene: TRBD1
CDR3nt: TGTGCCATCAAGACAGGGGGGAGCTCTGGGGCCAACGTCCTGACTTTC
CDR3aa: CAIKTGGSSGANVLTF

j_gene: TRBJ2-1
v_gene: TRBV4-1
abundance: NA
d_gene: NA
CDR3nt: TGCGCCAGCAGCTCGCCCCTCCCCCAACGGGGCGATGAGCAGTTCTTC
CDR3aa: CASSSPLPQRGDEQFF

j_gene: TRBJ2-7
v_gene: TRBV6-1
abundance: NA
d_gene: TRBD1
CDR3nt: TGTGCCAGCAACCGGGACAGGGGGCGCTACGAGCAGTACTTC
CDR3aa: CASNRDRGRYEQYF

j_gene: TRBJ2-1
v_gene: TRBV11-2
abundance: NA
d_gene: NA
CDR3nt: TGTGCCAGCAGCTTGTACGGACACAATGAGCAGTTCTTC
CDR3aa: CASSLYGHNEQFF

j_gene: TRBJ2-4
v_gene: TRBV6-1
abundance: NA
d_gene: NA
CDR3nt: TGTGCCAGCAGTCCAGGGGGGGTGCAAGCCACAGACACGCAGTATTTC
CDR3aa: CASSPGGVQATDTQYF

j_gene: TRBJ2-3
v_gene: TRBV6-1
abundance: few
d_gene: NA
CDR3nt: TGTGCCAGCAGGTCCCCTGCAGATACGCAGTATTTT
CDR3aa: CASRSPADTQYF

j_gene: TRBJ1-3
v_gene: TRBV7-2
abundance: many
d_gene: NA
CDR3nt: TGTGCCAGCAGCTTAGATGGTGCCTTAAGGGCTGGAAACACCATATATTTT
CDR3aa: CASSLDGALRAGNTIYF

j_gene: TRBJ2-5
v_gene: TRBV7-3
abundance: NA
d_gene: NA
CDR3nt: TGTGCCAGCAGCCCCGGGAGGAGGGGGCCCGCCCAAGAGACCCAGTACTTC
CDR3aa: CASSPGRRGPAQETQYF

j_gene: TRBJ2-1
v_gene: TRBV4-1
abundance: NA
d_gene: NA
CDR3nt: TGCGCCAGCAGCCAAGATAAAGCGAGGGCCCCCTACAATGAGCAGTTCTTC
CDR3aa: CASSQDKARAPYNEQFF

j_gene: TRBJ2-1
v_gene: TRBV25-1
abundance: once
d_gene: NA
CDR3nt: TGTGCCTCTAGGAGCTCCTACAATGAGCAGTTCTTC
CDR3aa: CASRSSYNEQFF

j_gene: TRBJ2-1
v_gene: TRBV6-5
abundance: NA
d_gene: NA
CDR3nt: TGTGCCAGCAGTTACCACAATGAGCAGTTCTTC
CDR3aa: CASSYHNEQFF

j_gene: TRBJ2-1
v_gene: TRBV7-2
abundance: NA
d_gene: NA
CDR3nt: TGTGCCAGCAGCTATGGGCCAGGGGATGAGCAGTTCTTC
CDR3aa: CASSYGPGDEQFF

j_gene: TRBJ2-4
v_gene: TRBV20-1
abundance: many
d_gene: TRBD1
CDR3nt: TGCAGTGCTAGAGATCCTGACAGGGGAATCAAAATAGCCAAAAACATTCAGTACTTC
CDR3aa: CSARDPDRGIKIAKNIQYF

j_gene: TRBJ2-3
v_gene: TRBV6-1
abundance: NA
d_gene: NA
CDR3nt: TGTGCCAGCAGTGGCGATCAGACAGTTTCGGGCACAGATACGCAGTATTTT
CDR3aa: CASSGDQTVSGTDTQYF

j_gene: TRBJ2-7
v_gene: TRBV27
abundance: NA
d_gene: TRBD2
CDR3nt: TGTGCCAGCAGTTTCTCGGGAGGGCGACTCGAGCAGTACTTC
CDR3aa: CASSFSGGRLEQYF

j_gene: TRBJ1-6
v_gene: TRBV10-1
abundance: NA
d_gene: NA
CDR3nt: TGCGCCAGCAGTGAGTCGGGGACTTCACCCCTCCACTTT
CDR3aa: CASSESGTSPLHF

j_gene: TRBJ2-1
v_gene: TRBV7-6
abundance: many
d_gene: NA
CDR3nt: TGTGCCAGCAGCTTAAGAGGGGACTTTCCCTACAATGAGCAGTTCTTC
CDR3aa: CASSLRGDFPYNEQFF

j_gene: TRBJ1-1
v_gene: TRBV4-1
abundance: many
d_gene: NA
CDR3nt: TGCGCCAGCAGCCAAAGCACGGAAACCTTGAACACTGAAGCTTTCTTT
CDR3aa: CASSQSTETLNTEAFF

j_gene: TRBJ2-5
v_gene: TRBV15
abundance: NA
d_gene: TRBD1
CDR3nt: TGTGCCACCAGCAGAGACAGGGGGCAAGAGACCCAGTACTTC
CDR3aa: CATSRDRGQETQYF

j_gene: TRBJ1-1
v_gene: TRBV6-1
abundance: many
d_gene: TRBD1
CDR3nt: TGTGCCAGCAGGCCCGACAGGGGCACTGAAGCTTTCTTT
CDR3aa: CASRPDRGTEAFF

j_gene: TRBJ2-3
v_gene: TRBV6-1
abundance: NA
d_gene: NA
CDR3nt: TGTGCCAGCACGGGGGCAGGGGGGTTCACAGATACGCAGTATTTT
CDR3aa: CASTGAGGFTDTQYF

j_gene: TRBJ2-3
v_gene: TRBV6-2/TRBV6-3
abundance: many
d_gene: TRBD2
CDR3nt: TGTGCCAGCAGCGTAAACCTAGGGGCGGGGGACACAGATACGCAGTATTTT
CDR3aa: CASSVNLGAGDTDTQYF

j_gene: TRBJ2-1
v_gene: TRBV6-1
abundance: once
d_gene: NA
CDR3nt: TGTGCCAGCAAGCGGCAGAGCTCCTACGAGCAGTTCTTC
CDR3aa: CASKRQSSYEQFF

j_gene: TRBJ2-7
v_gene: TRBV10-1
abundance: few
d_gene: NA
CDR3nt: TGCGCCAGCAGTGAGCCCACCTACGAGCAGTACTTC
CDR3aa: CASSEPTYEQYF

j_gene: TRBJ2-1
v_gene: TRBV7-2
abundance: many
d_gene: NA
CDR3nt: TGTGCCAGCAGCTTAGTTAAAGGGGTTTACAATGAGCAGTTCTTC
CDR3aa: CASSLVKGVYNEQFF